This T cell receptor (beta chain) is drawn from a study of T cells after yellow fever vaccination. In its sample, this clonotype was seen a few times. V lost 0 bases to trimming and J lost 6 bases, with 12 bases between them. CDR3 length: 14 amino acids. Germline assignment: CDR1 SGHTS and CDR2 YDEGEE. TCRdb re-analysed the 5' RACE reads in MiXCR, keeping a single row per CDR3 protein. The sample lists roughly 340,000 distinct CDR3 sequences; 3% to 4.5% were seen once. The sequence was obtained from a man between 18 and 35 years old who received the YFV17D yellow fever vaccine. The genes are TRBV5-8 and TRBJ1-2, with a tentative D call TRBD1 (5 bases). The sample here was PBMCs, taken 5 days after the yellow fever booster vaccination. The CDR3 reads CASSLGRKQDGYTF. The DNA for the CDR3 is TGTGCCAGCAGCTTGGGTAGGAAACAGGATGGCTACACCTTC.